Below are 2 T cell receptor beta chains sequenced from a single sample in a study of T cells in Graves' hyperthyroidism and ophthalmopathy. The source material, RNA transcripts, was used to amplify TCR beta CDR3 regions. With the HTBI primer set, the TCR CDR3 went through a first round of RT-PCR. MiXCR, run by TCRdb on the multiplex PCR reads, gives a single entry per CDR3 protein. The table shows hundreds of thousands of distinct CDR3 sequences, with roughly 15% occurring only once. The sequenced sample was blood. Source of these receptors: a woman in her twenties or thirties with Graves' hyperthyroidism.

The V gene is TRBV10-3, the J gene TRBJ2-5; no definite D call. The germline V gene encodes CDR1 ENHRY and CDR2 SYGVKD. V was cut by 6 bases and J by 1 base, with 12 bases left in between. This CDR3 is built from 14 residues. This CDR3 reads CAIRSEAFQETQYF. Here the CDR3 DNA reads TGTGCCATCAGGTCAGAAGCGTTCCAAGAGACCCAGTACTTC.

The genes are TRBV9 and TRBJ2-3; tentatively, D is TRBD1 or TRBD2 (5 bases each). The CDR3 length is 15 residues. Between the trimmed V and J ends, which lost 3 bases and 0 bases, there was a span of 11 bases. The germline gives CDR1 SGDLS, CDR2 YYNGEE. The CDR3 loop reads CASSGPGTSTDTQYF. DNA of the CDR3: TGTGCCAGCAGCGGTCCCGGGACGAGCACAGATACGCAGTATTTT.